Shown below are 13 T cell receptor beta chains from a single sample sequenced in a study of regulatory T cells in long-lasting Graves disease. Indicated time point: persistent/refractory GD, antithyroid drugs over 5 years with positive TRAb. RNA from PBMCs was the source of the TCR library. To make TCR beta libraries, researchers used iRepertoire HTBI primers and Arm-PCR of CDR3 regions. In TCRdb, the multiplex PCR reads were re-called with MiXCR into one record per CDR3 protein. This repertoire shows under 500,000 distinct CDR3 sequences, less than 25% found once; its top ten account for 7.8%. The starting material was peripheral blood mononuclear cells (PBMCs), obtained when the disease was refractory, from a patient treated with antithyroid drugs. Receptors were obtained from a female donor with Graves disease.

V gene TRBV7-8 combines with J gene TRBJ1-4; tentative D call: TRBD1 (5 bases). The germline gives CDR1 SGHVS, CDR2 FQNEAQ. The CDR3 is made up of 15 amino acids. Trimming pared 1 base from V and 6 bases from J, leaving 12 bases between. The CDR3 loop is CASSLGGTPYEKLFF. The CDR3 DNA is TGTGCCAGCAGCTTAGGCGGGACCCCTTATGAAAAACTGTTTTTT.

Comments on this clonotype: A clone one base away is much larger, so this may be a read error. V usage is TRBV20-1 and J usage is TRBJ2-1; D unclear. Germline V CDR1 and CDR2: DFQATT, SNEGSKA (reference sequence). The CDR3 loop spans 14 amino acids. The CDR3 DNA reads as TGCAGTGCTAGTAGTGGACGCAAACCCAATGAGCAGTCCTTC. This translates into CSASSGRKPNEQSF.

The CDR3 loop is CASSPALASGSSTDTQYF. DNA for the CDR3: TGTGCCAGCAGCCCGGCGTTAGCTAGCGGGAGCTCCACAGATACGCAGTATTTT. V usage is TRBV7-3 and J usage is TRBJ2-3, with 10 positions matching TRBD2. Germline assignment: CDR1 SGHTA and CDR2 FQGTGA. Losses at the gene ends were 5 bases for V and 2 bases for J; bases not matched to a gene: 13. This CDR3 spans 18 amino acids.

In its sample, this clonotype was seen many times. V usage is TRBV7-3 and J usage is TRBJ2-7; perhaps TRBD2 as D (7 bases). V was pared by 2 bases and J by 5 bases, with 13 bases between. This CDR3 has 14 amino acids. Per the germline V gene, CDR1 is SGHTA and CDR2 is FQGTGA. The chain's CDR3 is CASSLEGGLDEQYF. In DNA, the CDR3 is TGTGCCAGCAGCTTAGAGGGGGGGCTTGACGAGCAGTACTTC. Complete variable domain (other parts from reference TRBV7-3 and TRBJ2-7): GAGVSQTPSNKVTEKGKYVELRCDPISGHTALYWYRQSLGQGPEFLIYFQGTGAADDSGLPNDRFFAVRPEGSVSTLKIQRTERGDSAVYLCASSLEGGLDEQYFGPGTRLTVT.

V and J are TRBV5-1 and TRBJ1-3; 9 positions match TRBD1. Per germline, CDR1 SGHRS and CDR2 YFSETQ. The CDR3 totals 19 residues. Trimming took 3 bases from V and 0 from J; bases not matched to a gene: 13. CDR3 residues: CASSYGPGQGIVSGNTIYF. CDR3 nucleotides: TGCGCCAGCAGCTACGGACCCGGACAGGGGATAGTCTCTGGAAACACCATATATTTT.

This clonotype was counted many times. The chain combines TRBV3-1 with TRBJ1-2, with a tentative D call TRBD1 (5 bases). Deletions cut 0 bases from V and 8 bases from J, with 7 bases between. CDR3 length equals 12 residues. The germline CDR1 and CDR2 sequences are LGHDT and YNNKEL (reference sequence). This chain's CDR3 is CASSQDRQGYTF. DNA for the CDR3: TGTGCCAGCAGCCAAGATAGACAGGGCTACACCTTC.

Many counts were recorded for this clonotype. This rearrangement joins TRBV4-1 to TRBJ2-5; D uncertain. The ends were cut back, 1 base at V and 4 bases at J, with 1 base in the middle. The CDR3 loop spans 11 amino acids. Germline V gene lookup returns CDR1 MGHRA and CDR2 YSYEKL. In DNA form, the CDR3 reads TGCGCCAGCAGCCAAGCAGAGACCCAGTACTTC. This gives the protein CASSQAETQYF.

This rearrangement joins TRBV18 to TRBJ1-1, with D unclear. Trimming stripped 7 bases from V and 4 bases from J, with 10 bases between. Germline V CDR1 and CDR2: KGHSH, LQKENI. The length of the CDR3 is 12 residues. The CDR3 DNA reads as TGTGCCAGCTGGCTAGGTGGCACTGAAGCTTTCTTT. Protein sequence: CASWLGGTEAFF.

The chain carries TRBV25-1 and TRBJ1-2; D call uncertain. Germline CDR1 is MGHDK and CDR2 is SYGVNS. Deletions cut 1 base from V and 1 base from J, with 7 bases between. The CDR3 sequence is 14 residues long. DNA of the CDR3: TGTGCCAGCAGTGAATGGTCCGTTAACTATGGCTACACCTTC. It encodes CASSEWSVNYGYTF.

In its sample, this clonotype was seen many times. The chain has TRBV6-1 and TRBJ1-1, with 7 bases aligning to TRBD1. V lost 7 bases to trimming and J lost 5 bases; unmatched junction nucleotides: 4. Per germline, CDR1 MNHNS and CDR2 SASEGT. The CDR3 consists of 12 residues. The CDR3, as DNA: TGTGCCAGCACCCCAGGGGGTACTGAAGCTTTCTTT. This encodes CASTPGGTEAFF.

This clonotype was seen at least ten times. The gene calls are TRBV5-1 and TRBJ2-2; D gene uncertain. CDR3 length equals 12 residues. Germline V gives CDR1 SGHRS, CDR2 YFSETQ. V was clipped by 4 bases and J by 5 bases, with 6 bases between them. CDR3 in amino acids: CASSGTTGELFF. The CDR3 DNA reads TGCGCCAGCAGCGGCACGACCGGGGAGCTGTTTTTT.

The J gene is TRBJ2-5, the V gene TRBV19; 7 bases align to TRBD2. Germline values: CDR1 LNHDA, CDR2 SQIVND (reference sequence). The V gene end was trimmed by 9 bases and the J gene end by 4 bases; junction bases not matched to a gene: 23. CDR3 length: 18 residues. As DNA, the CDR3 is TGTGCCAGCCGCCCCAGGAGTCCCCGGGGGGATATTCGAGAGACCCAGTACTTC. It translates to CASRPRSPRGDIRETQYF.

This clonotype showed up many times. The chain recombines TRBV28 with TRBJ2-3; 7 positions agree with TRBD1. CDR1 MDHEN and CDR2 SYDVKM come from the germline V gene. CDR3 size: 15 residues. The junction had 5 bases not matched to a gene; V was cut back by 5 bases and J by 0 bases. In nucleotides, the CDR3 is TGTGCCAGCAGTACAGGGGACCTAAGCACAGATACGCAGTATTTT. Protein sequence: CASSTGDLSTDTQYF. Supplemented by reference TRBV28 and TRBJ2-3, the full variable domain reads DVKVTQSSRYLVKRTGEKVFLECVQDMDHENMFWYRQDPGLGLRLIYFSYDVKMKEKGDIPEGYSVSREKKERFSLILESASTNQTSMYLCASSTGDLSTDTQYFGPGTRLTVL.